The 16 T cell receptor beta chains presented below share a single source sample, sequenced in a study of blood T cell repertoires in COVID-19. Sequencing used immunoSEQ multiplex PCR; TCRdb keeps in-frame clones, though not all of them. The profile shows some 430,000 clones, less than 95% of them singletons. Sequenced: PBMCs or T cells enriched from blood (not recorded which). Source of these receptors: a man younger than 35 who had recovered from COVID-19.

This rearrangement joins TRBV2 to TRBJ1-2; D perhaps matches TRBD1 (5 bases). The germline V and J ends were trimmed by 0 bases and 4 bases, with 9 bases remaining between them. CDR1 is SNHLY, CDR2 FYNNEI, per germline. This CDR3 contains 14 residues. The CDR3 nucleotides are TGTGCCAGCAGTGAAGCTGGGGCAGGCTATGGCTACACCTTC. Residues: CASSEAGAGYGYTF.

V is TRBV6-5 and J is TRBJ1-6; 7 positions match TRBD1. This CDR3 comprises 15 residues. V lost 4 bases and J lost 8; bases outside the gene matches: 8. Per the germline V gene, CDR1 is MNHEY and CDR2 is SVGAGI. The CDR3 reads CASSSTDRSDSPLHF. The CDR3 DNA reads TGTGCCAGCAGTTCAACGGACAGGTCTGATTCACCCCTCCACTTT.

The V call is TRBV2, the J call TRBJ1-6, with D unresolved. Germline V gene data show CDR1 as SNHLY and CDR2 as FYNNEI. The CDR3 has 13 residues. The germline V and J ends were trimmed by 4 bases and 12 bases, with 13 bases remaining between them. This CDR3 is CASSASTGLPLHF. The CDR3 DNA follows: TGTGCCAGCAGTGCGAGCACGGGATTACCCCTCCACTTT.

The J gene is TRBJ2-7, the V gene TRBV18, with a tentative D call TRBD2 (6 bases). CDR3 length equals 14 residues. The germline CDR1 and CDR2 sequences are KGHSH and LQKENI. V was shortened by 3 bases and J by 6 bases, with 15 bases between the two germline ends. The CDR3 reads CASSPGRQGVEQYF. CDR3 DNA sequence: TGTGCCAGCTCACCGGGGAGGCAAGGGGTCGAGCAGTACTTC.

The chain is built from TRBV29-1 and TRBJ2-1; 12 positions agree with TRBD2. Germline CDR1 is SQVTM and CDR2 is ANQGSEA. The CDR3 totals 16 residues. V was pared by 7 bases and J by 5 bases, with 12 bases of the junction left unmatched. CDR3 nucleotide sequence: TGCAGCGCTGGAGGCAGGACTAGCGGGATCCACAATGAGCAGTTCTTC. It encodes CSAGGRTSGIHNEQFF.

J is TRBJ1-6 and V is TRBV30, with a tentative D call TRBD1 (5 bases). Germline V gene lookup returns CDR1 GTSNPN and CDR2 SVGIG (reference sequence). The CDR3 extends over 20 amino acids. Trimming removed 4 bases at V and 5 bases at J, with 30 bases between. The CDR3 sequence: CAWTVTRTPGKGGNNSPLHF. The CDR3, as DNA: TGTGCCTGGACGGTCACTCGGACACCCGGAAAGGGAGGAAATAATTCACCCCTCCACTTT.

This chain links TRBV30 with TRBJ1-2; D is ambiguous. CDR3 length equals 13 residues. Germline CDR1 reads GTSNPN; CDR2 reads SVGIG (reference sequence). Trimming removed 0 bases at V and 8 bases at J, with 13 bases between. In DNA form, the CDR3 reads TGTGCCTGGAGTGTGAGGTTTCTCTTCGGCTACACCTTC. It translates to CAWSVRFLFGYTF.

The chain joins TRBV12-3 or TRBV12-4 to TRBJ1-4; D gene uncertain. CDR3 length: 13 residues. Trimming pared 6 bases from V and 7 bases from J, leaving 12 bases between. The CDR3 sequence: CASRLTPSEKLFF. The CDR3 DNA is TGTGCCAGCAGGTTAACTCCAAGTGAAAAACTGTTTTTT.

This clone was seen once. The rearrangement uses TRBV3-1 (or the pseudogene TRBV3-2) and TRBJ2-1, with 9 nucleotides matching TRBD2. V gave up 0 bases and J gave up 4 bases; unmatched junction bases: 4. The length of the CDR3 is 16 residues. CDR1 LGHDT and CDR2 YNNKEL come from the germline V gene (reference sequence). CDR3 DNA sequence: TGTGCCAGCAGCCAAGAACGACTAGCGGCGTACAATGAGCAGTTCTTC. Its translation is CASSQERLAAYNEQFF.

J is TRBJ1-2 and V is TRBV3-1 (or the pseudogene TRBV3-2); TRBD1 aligns across 7 bases. Germline assignment: CDR1 LGHDT and CDR2 YNNKEL (reference sequence). After removal of 1 base from V and 8 bases from J, the junction contained 4 bases not matched to a gene. The CDR3 has 13 residues. The CDR3 sequence: CASSQVTGRGYTF. The CDR3 DNA sequence: TGTGCCAGCAGCCAAGTGACAGGGCGAGGCTACACCTTC.

The chain employs TRBV28 and TRBJ2-1, with TRBD2 as a possible D gene (7 bases). The CDR3 has 16 amino acids. The ends were cut back, 6 bases at V and 4 bases at J, with 19 bases in the middle. The germline V gene encodes CDR1 MDHEN and CDR2 SYDVKM. The CDR3 DNA reads TGTGCCAGCAGCTACGCCCAGGGGACTACATACAATGAGCAGTTCTTC. Translation: CASSYAQGTTYNEQFF.

The V gene is TRBV15, the J gene TRBJ2-1, with D possibly being TRBD2 (6 bases). The CDR3 consists of 13 residues. Trimming took off 1 base at V and 16 bases at J, with 17 bases between the two ends. Germline CDR1 reads LNHNV; CDR2 reads YYDKDF (reference sequence). The CDR3 region has the DNA TGTGCCACCAGCAGAGCAATTCGGGACTCGACTTTCTTC. Translation: CATSRAIRDSTFF.

This chain joins TRBV19 and TRBJ2-3; 16 nucleotides match TRBD2. The CDR3 spans 17 residues. Germline loops: CDR1 LNHDA, CDR2 SQIVND (reference sequence). With V trimmed by 4 bases and J by 2 bases, 3 bases remained unmatched. The CDR3 DNA sequence: TGTGCCAGTAGTAGGGGACTAGCGGGAGGGTCCACAGATACGCAGTATTTT. Translating it yields CASSRGLAGGSTDTQYF.

V gene TRBV19 combines with J gene TRBJ2-1; D is unclear. Trimming took off 5 bases at V and 3 bases at J, with 11 bases between the two ends. The CDR3 is 14 residues long. CDR1 is LNHDA, CDR2 SQIVND, per germline (reference sequence). In DNA, the CDR3 is TGTGCCAGTAGTTCTCGACTCGACTACAATGAGCAGTTCTTC. Translated, it gives CASSSRLDYNEQFF. The entire variable domain, with the rest obtained from reference TRBV19 and TRBJ2-1, is as follows: DGGITQSPKYLFRKEGQNVTLSCEQNLNHDAMYWYRQDPGQGLRLIYYSQIVNDFQKGDIAEGYSVSREKKESFPLTVTSAQKNPTAFYLCASSSRLDYNEQFFGPGTRLTVL.

The genes are TRBV7-9 and TRBJ1-1, with TRBD1 matching 10 bases. CDR1 is SEHNR and CDR2 is FQNEAQ in the germline V gene (reference sequence). Germline trimming cut 5 bases from V and 3 bases from J; bases unmatched to any gene: 6. The CDR3 totals 15 residues. This CDR3 is CASSMDRGRDTEAFF. DNA for the CDR3: TGTGCCAGCAGCATGGACAGGGGGAGGGACACTGAAGCTTTCTTT.

The CDR3 DNA reads as TGTGCCAGCAGCCCCGACGGGGGGGGTGGTACCGGGGAGCTGTTTTTT. This gives the protein CASSPDGGGGTGELFF. The genes are TRBV11-3 and TRBJ2-2; 8 bases align to TRBD2. CDR1 SGHNT and CDR2 YENEEA come from the germline V gene. CDR3 length: 16 residues. After removal of 5 bases from V and 5 bases from J, the junction contained 10 bases not matched to a gene.